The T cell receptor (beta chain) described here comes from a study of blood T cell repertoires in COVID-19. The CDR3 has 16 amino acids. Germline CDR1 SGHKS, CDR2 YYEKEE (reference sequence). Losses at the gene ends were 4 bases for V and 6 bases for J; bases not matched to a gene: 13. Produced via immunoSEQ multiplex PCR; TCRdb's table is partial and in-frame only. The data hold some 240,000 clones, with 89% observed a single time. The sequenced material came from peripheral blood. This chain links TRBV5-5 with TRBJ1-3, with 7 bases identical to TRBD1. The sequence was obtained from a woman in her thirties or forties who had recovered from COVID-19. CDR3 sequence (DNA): TGTGCCAGCAGCACAAGACAGGGAAGGTTTTCAAACACCATATATTTT. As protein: CASSTRQGRFSNTIYF.